This passage covers 27 T cell receptor beta chains from one sample sequenced in a study of early T cells in non-severe SARS-CoV-2 infection. TCRdb reanalysed the 5' RACE reads using MiXCR and keeps one entry per CDR3 protein. The data hold roughly 35,000 distinct CDR3 sequences, with 6% to 8.5% observed a single time. Sequencing was done on a sample of whole blood. These receptors were taken from an adult who was a healthcare worker with PCR-confirmed SARS-CoV-2 infection or an uninfected control (not recorded which).

This clonotype was detected many times. This sequence joins TRBV29-1 and TRBJ1-1; D is unclear. The CDR3 has 11 amino acids. The germline V and J ends were trimmed by 3 bases and 8 bases, with 10 bases remaining between them. Germline CDR1 and CDR2: SQVTM and ANQGSEA. The CDR3 region is CSVDSGFEAFF. The CDR3 DNA reads as TGCAGCGTTGATTCCGGCTTCGAAGCTTTCTTT. Supplemented by reference TRBV29-1 and TRBJ1-1, the full variable domain reads SAVISQKPSRDICQRGTSLTIQCQVDSQVTMMFWYRQQPGQSLTLIATANQGSEATYESGFVIDKFPISRPNLTFSTLTVSNMSPEDSSIYLCSVDSGFEAFFGQGTRLTVV.

This clonotype showed up many times. The DNA of the CDR3 is TGTGCCAGCAGCAAAGAGACGGGTAATTCACCCCTCCACTTT. It yields the protein CASSKETGNSPLHF. The V call is TRBV7-9, the J call TRBJ1-6; D gene uncertain. Per the germline V gene, CDR1 is SEHNR and CDR2 is FQNEAQ (reference sequence). V was trimmed by 5 bases and J by 6 bases, leaving 11 bases between them. This CDR3 contains 14 residues.

This clonotype appeared many times. The chain couples TRBV11-2 to TRBJ1-1; D remains unclear. V dropped 4 bases and J dropped 0 bases, with 6 bases sitting between them. Germline V gene sequence: CDR1 SGHAT, CDR2 FQNNGV. The CDR3 runs 13 residues. CDR3 loop: CASSSLMNTEAFF. CDR3 DNA: TGTGCCAGCAGCTCGCTGATGAACACTGAAGCTTTCTTT.

The chain carries TRBV13 and TRBJ2-3, with TRBD2 as a possible D gene (5 bases). Germline values: CDR1 PRHDT, CDR2 FYEKMQ (reference sequence). This CDR3 has 16 amino acids. V was clipped by 6 bases and J by 0 bases, with 16 bases between them. The CDR3: CASSDTRWDSTDTQYF. CDR3 nucleotide sequence: TGTGCCAGCAGTGATACTAGATGGGATAGCACAGATACGCAGTATTTT.

This clonotype was found many times. This chain uses TRBV29-1 with TRBJ2-7; TRBD1 agrees at 9 bases. The length of the CDR3 is 13 residues. Trimming at V came to 3 bases and at J to 4 bases, leaving 4 bases not matched to a gene. Germline lookup yields CDR1 SQVTM and CDR2 ANQGSEA. The CDR3 DNA is TGCAGCGTTGACGGGACAGGGACTTACGAGCAGTACTTC. This gives the protein CSVDGTGTYEQYF.

There are many counts of this clonotype. The chain has TRBV7-6 and TRBJ2-5; possible D gene TRBD1, 5 bases. Germline loops: CDR1 SGHVS, CDR2 FNYEAQ. CDR3 length equals 15 residues. Trimming left V 3 bases short and J 7 bases short, with 18 bases between. The CDR3 protein is CASSFGKDMERTQYF. The CDR3 region has the DNA TGTGCCAGCAGCTTTGGAAAGGACATGGAGAGGACCCAGTACTTC.

This clonotype was detected ten times or more. This chain connects TRBV5-1 to TRBJ1-6; D might be TRBD1 (6 bases). CDR1 and CDR2 from the germline V gene are SGHRS and YFSETQ. With 7 bases removed from V and 10 bases from J, the gap between germline ends came to 18 bases. The CDR3 runs to 14 residues. The CDR3 region is CASRRRGEESPLHF. In nucleotides, the CDR3 is TGCGCCAGCCGACGGAGGGGGGAAGAGTCACCCCTCCACTTT.

Only a few counts were recorded for this clonotype. The J gene is TRBJ1-6, the V gene TRBV6-1; perhaps TRBD1 as D (5 bases). The CDR3 has 14 amino acids. CDR1 is MNHNS, CDR2 SASEGT, per germline. Trimming shortened V by 1 base and J by 10 bases, and 11 bases separated the two germline ends. The CDR3 nucleotides are TGTGCCAGCAGTGAAGAAAGGGGAAGATCACCCCTCCACTTT. It encodes CASSEERGRSPLHF.

This clonotype was seen ten or more times. The chain joins TRBV27 to TRBJ1-1; D is uncertain. Trimming cost V 6 bases and J 0 bases, with 8 bases left between them. The CDR3 covers 13 residues. The germline V gene encodes CDR1 MNHEY and CDR2 SMNVEV (reference sequence). The CDR3 DNA is TGTGCCAGCAGGGGAGTCCTGAACACTGAAGCTTTCTTT. Translated, it gives CASRGVLNTEAFF.

The gene calls are TRBV10-3 and TRBJ2-1; 7 positions match TRBD2. CDR1 and CDR2 (germline): ENHRY, SYGVKD. The J segment lost 4 bases and the V segment lost 8 bases, leaving 8 bases of the junction unmatched. This CDR3 has 14 amino acids. The CDR3 bases are TGTGCCATCGGAGCGGGAACCGCTTACAATGAGCAGTTCTTC. Translating gives CAIGAGTAYNEQFF.

This clonotype was counted ten times or more. The rearrangement links TRBV19 to TRBJ1-2; a weak D match, TRBD1 (5 bases). There are 16 residues in the CDR3. The germline V gene has CDR1 LNHDA and CDR2 SQIVND (reference sequence). V was pared by 0 bases and J by 2 bases, with 13 bases between. The DNA for the CDR3 is TGTGCCAGTAGTATAGATCCGGGACCGCTGAACTATGGCTACACCTTC. Amino acid sequence: CASSIDPGPLNYGYTF.

The sample holds many counts of this clonotype. The gene calls are TRBV30 and TRBJ2-1, with D tentatively TRBD1 or TRBD2 (6 bases each). Germline lookup yields CDR1 GTSNPN and CDR2 SVGIG (reference sequence). The CDR3 spans 13 residues. Trimming left V 7 bases short and J 10 bases short, with 20 bases between. CDR3 sequence: CALDWGASFEQFF. Written as DNA, the CDR3 is TGTGCCTTAGATTGGGGGGCGTCCTTCGAGCAGTTCTTC.

This clonotype was counted ten times or more. This rearrangement joins TRBV28 to TRBJ2-7; 7 bases line up with TRBD2. The trim removed 3 bases at V and 3 bases at J, leaving 5 bases unmatched. Germline V gene lookup returns CDR1 MDHEN and CDR2 SYDVKM. This CDR3 region has 14 residues. Written as DNA, the CDR3 is TGTGCCAGCAGTTTGAGACTAGCTCACTACGAGCAGTACTTC. The encoded protein is CASSLRLAHYEQYF.

The V gene is TRBV3-1, the J gene TRBJ1-6; D is undetermined. The length of the CDR3 is 14 residues. The V gene lost 1 base and the J gene lost 7 bases, with 8 bases spanning the gap. Germline CDR1 LGHDT, CDR2 YNNKEL (reference sequence). The CDR3 DNA follows: TGTGCCAGCAGCCAAGTGGAGAAGAATTCACCCCTCCACTTT. It translates to CASSQVEKNSPLHF.

This chain connects TRBV24-1 to TRBJ2-5; D gene unclear. The CDR3 is 16 residues long. Germline CDR1 reads KGHDR; CDR2 reads SFDVKD. The germline V and J ends were trimmed by 1 base and 0 bases, with 11 bases remaining between them. CDR3 sequence (DNA): TGTGCCACCAGTGATTTTGTCGGGCCAGACCAAGAGACCCAGTACTTC. This codes for CATSDFVGPDQETQYF.

In its sample, this clonotype was seen many times. The CDR3 end shows no conserved phenylalanine or tryptophan, and so a read error is likely. V is TRBV28 and J is TRBJ2-7; 11 bases line up with TRBD2. Germline trimming cut 5 bases from V and 2 bases from J; bases unmatched to any gene: 2. The CDR3 is 14 amino acids. CDR1 and CDR2 from the germline V gene are MDHEN and SYDVKM. CDR3 bases: TGTGCCAGCAGTGAGACTAGCGGGGCCTACGAGCAGTACCTC. Its protein is CASSETSGAYEQYL.

This clonotype has a count of ten or more. This chain connects TRBV4-1 to TRBJ2-5; D unresolved. The CDR3 is 12 residues long. Germline assignment: CDR1 MGHRA and CDR2 YSYEKL. V was shortened by 4 bases and J by 4 bases, with 7 bases between the two germline ends. Here the CDR3 DNA reads TGCGCCAGCAGCCTGAACAGAGAGACCCAGTACTTC. Protein sequence: CASSLNRETQYF.

This clonotype occurred a few times. The genes are TRBV19 and TRBJ2-1; D is undetermined. Germline V gene sequence: CDR1 LNHDA, CDR2 SQIVND (reference sequence). Deletions cut 0 bases from V and 0 bases from J, with 3 bases between. The length of the CDR3 is 14 residues. CDR3 sequence (DNA): TGTGCCAGTAGTATAGACAGCTCCTACAATGAGCAGTTCTTC. Its translation is CASSIDSSYNEQFF.

V is TRBV11-3 and J is TRBJ2-2, with TRBD2 identical over 8 bases. CDR3 length equals 15 residues. V shed 5 bases, J shed 0 bases, and the junction held 2 bases outside the gene matches. Germline lookup yields CDR1 SGHNT and CDR2 YENEEA. In DNA form, the CDR3 reads TGTGCCAGCAGCCTTAGCGGGACGAACACCGGGGAGCTGTTTTTT. Its protein is CASSLSGTNTGELFF. The entire variable domain, with the rest obtained from reference TRBV11-3 and TRBJ2-2, is as follows: EAGVVQSPRYKIIEKKQPVAFWCNPISGHNTLYWYLQNLGQGPELLIRYENEEAVDDSQLPKDRFSAERLKGVDSTLKIQPAELGDSAVYLCASSLSGTNTGELFFGEGSRLTVL.

To note about this clonotype: This clone may be a read error of a much larger clone one base away. The chain links TRBV4-2 to TRBJ2-7; 13 nucleotides agree with TRBD2. V trimming: 5 bases; J trimming: 0 bases; junction bases outside the gene matches: 13. Per the germline V gene, CDR1 is LGHNA and CDR2 is YNFKEQ. CDR3 length equals 19 residues. The chain's CDR3 is CASSKRTPGLAGSSYEQYF. The CDR3 nucleotides are TGTGCCAGCAGCAAAAGGACGCCGGGACTAGCGGGAAGCTCCTACGAGCAGTACTTC.

V and J are TRBV25-1 and TRBJ2-7; no reliable D call. The germline V gene has CDR1 MGHDK and CDR2 SYGVNS. V was pared by 3 bases and J by 2 bases, with 14 bases between. The CDR3 consists of 15 residues. The CDR3 DNA sequence: TGTGCCAGCAGTGACATTGGCGTCCCTCCCTACGAGCAGTACTTC. This codes for CASSDIGVPPYEQYF.

This clonotype was seen at least ten times. The gene calls are TRBV7-9 and TRBJ1-4; TRBD1 agrees at 9 bases. There are 15 residues in the CDR3. V trimming: 6 bases; J trimming: 9 bases; junction bases outside the gene matches: 11. The germline gives CDR1 SEHNR, CDR2 FQNEAQ (reference sequence). DNA of the CDR3: TGTGCCAGCAGTCGCTCCGGGACAGGGCCTCAAAAACTGTTTTTT. Amino acid sequence: CASSRSGTGPQKLFF.

In this sample, this clonotype turned up many times. The chain links TRBV7-8 to TRBJ2-7; D ambiguous. CDR1 is SGHVS, CDR2 FQNEAQ, per germline. This CDR3 is built from 13 residues. Trimming removed 3 bases at V and 0 bases at J, with 6 bases between. The CDR3 loop reads CASSLRNSYEQYF. The CDR3 DNA sequence: TGTGCCAGCAGCTTGAGAAACTCCTACGAGCAGTACTTC.

This clonotype was seen ten or more times. The chain carries TRBV6-1 and TRBJ2-7, with D possibly being TRBD1 (8 bases). The V end was cut by 6 bases, the J end by 4 bases, with 16 bases between. Looked up from germline, CDR1 is MNHNS and CDR2 is SASEGT. The CDR3 sequence is 14 residues long. The CDR3 region has the DNA TGTGCCAGCAGAAACACAGGGGGGGTATACGAGCAGTACTTC. Translating gives CASRNTGGVYEQYF.

This clonotype was found many times. The chain couples TRBV27 to TRBJ1-2, with a possible D match to TRBD1 (5 bases). Germline V CDR1 and CDR2: MNHEY, SMNVEV (reference sequence). V was pared by 5 bases and J by 2 bases, with 15 bases between. The CDR3 consists of 15 residues. The CDR3 sequence is CASSPLPTENYGYTF. Written as DNA, the CDR3 is TGTGCCAGCAGTCCTCTTCCGACAGAAAACTATGGCTACACCTTC.

This clonotype is termed medium-sized. The chain uses TRBV20-1 and TRBJ2-1; D uncertain. The CDR3 covers 14 residues. The germline gives CDR1 DFQATT, CDR2 SNEGSKA (reference sequence). The V and J ends lost 0 bases and 1 base respectively, with 7 bases between them. For the CDR3, the DNA is TGCAGTGCTAGAGATGGACGGTCCTACAATGAGCAGTTCTTC. Its translation: CSARDGRSYNEQFF.

This clonotype was counted at least ten times. The V gene is TRBV6-6, the J gene TRBJ2-5, with 8 bases identical to TRBD1. The CDR3 sequence is 16 residues long. V trimming: 9 bases; J trimming: 5 bases; junction bases outside the gene matches: 17. The germline V gene encodes CDR1 MNHNY and CDR2 SVGAGI (reference sequence). DNA for the CDR3: TGTGCCAGTACCGACAGGGGAAAAGTGGTTGGGGAGACCCAGTACTTC. The encoded protein is CASTDRGKVVGETQYF.